This T cell receptor beta chain stems from a study of blood T cell repertoires in COVID-19. Study details: Sites across the United States, Italy and Spain contributed samples from acute and convalescent COVID-19. Sources were T cells, B-cell-depleted T cells, or PBMCs; the material itself was cDNA or gDNA.

The germline CDR1 and CDR2 sequences are LNHDA and SQIVND (reference sequence). The CDR3 has 15 amino acids. V was clipped by 5 bases and J by 9 bases; unmatched bases: 6. The table came from immunoSEQ multiplex PCR; TCRdb's copy has only in-frame clones and leaves some out. The data show 350,000 or so clones, 85% to 90% seen once. The source material was PBMCs or T cells enriched from blood (not recorded which). This receptor was obtained from a woman in her twenties or thirties who had been exposed to COVID-19. The chain has TRBV19 and TRBJ2-1; 14 nucleotides line up with TRBD2. The CDR3 DNA is TGTGCCAGTAGTCCGGGACTAGCGGGAGTTGGTGAGCAGTTCTTC. It is translated as CASSPGLAGVGEQFF.